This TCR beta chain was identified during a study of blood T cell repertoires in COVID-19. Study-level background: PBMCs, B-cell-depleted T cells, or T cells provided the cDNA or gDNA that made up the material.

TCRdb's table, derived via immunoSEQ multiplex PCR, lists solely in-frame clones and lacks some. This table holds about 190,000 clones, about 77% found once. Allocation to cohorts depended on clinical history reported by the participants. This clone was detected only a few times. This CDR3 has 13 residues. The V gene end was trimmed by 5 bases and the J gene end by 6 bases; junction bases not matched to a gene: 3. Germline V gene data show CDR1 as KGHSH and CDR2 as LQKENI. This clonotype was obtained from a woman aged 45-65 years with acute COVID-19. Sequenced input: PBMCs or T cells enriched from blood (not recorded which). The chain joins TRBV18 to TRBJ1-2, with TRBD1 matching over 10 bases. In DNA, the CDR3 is TGTGCCAGCTCAGCGACAGGGGGCGATGGCTACACCTTC. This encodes CASSATGGDGYTF. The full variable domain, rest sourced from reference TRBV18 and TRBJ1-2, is NAGVMQNPRHLVRRRGQEARLRCSPMKGHSHVYWYRQLPEEGLKFMVYLQKENIIDESGMPKERFSAEFPKEGPSILRIQQVVRGDSAAYFCASSATGGDGYTFGSGTRLTVV.